In this sample, the clone carrying this TCR beta chain turned up a few times. What it binds is unknown. Only healthy Caucasians were included as donors. The CDR3 is made up of 14 amino acids. Germline V gene data show CDR1 as MGHDK and CDR2 as SYGVNS. V lost 4 bases and J lost 6; bases outside the gene matches: 9. TCRdb analysed the 5' RACE reads with MiXCR anew, one entry per CDR3 protein. Among about 240,000 distinct CDR3 sequences, about 13% were seen once, and the ten largest hold 3.5% to 4.5%. The data derive from a study of identical twins. Findings and limits, study-wide: Excess low generation probability was seen in twin-shared out-of-frame alpha sequences. Abundant cord blood beta clonotypes carried fewer insertions; memory repertoires showed none.

These records were also assigned to another study, of yellow fever vaccine responses in identical twins.

This chain uses TRBV25-1 with TRBJ2-7; 7 bases are a match to TRBD1. The TCR comes from a woman between 18 and 30 years old in good health. Specimen: memory (CD45RO+) T cells sorted from blood. CDR3 loop: CASSVDRPRVEQYF. The DNA for the CDR3 is TGTGCCAGCAGTGTGGACAGGCCTAGGGTCGAGCAGTACTTC.